These 28 T cell receptor beta chains were sequenced from one sample in a study of T-cell memory formation after mild COVID-19. TCRdb analysed the 5' RACE reads with MiXCR anew, one entry per CDR3 protein. The profile shows 300,000 to 400,000 distinct CDR3 sequences, about 15% of them singletons. The sample comprised PBMCs or a T cell subset sorted from them (not recorded which). The receptors here all came from a young man who had mild COVID-19 (a few samples of this study predate the infection). Cell type and time point are not known.

The CDR3 coding sequence is TGCAGTGTTCGGACAGGGGGCGAGATGGACACTGAAGCTTTCTTT. It encodes CSVRTGGEMDTEAFF. This sequence joins TRBV20-1 and TRBJ1-1; 11 nucleotides match TRBD1. This CDR3 contains 15 residues. Trimming cost V 7 bases and J 3 bases; bases outside gene matches: 10. Germline CDR1 reads DFQATT; CDR2 reads SNEGSKA (reference sequence).

This clonotype has just a few counts. The chain recombines TRBV29-1 with TRBJ1-1, with D uncertain. V was clipped by 4 bases and J by 5 bases, with 11 bases between them. CDR3 length equals 12 residues. Germline V lookup: CDR1 SQVTM, CDR2 ANQGSEA. The CDR3 protein is CSVGRFGTEAFF. CDR3 in DNA: TGCAGCGTTGGGAGATTTGGAACTGAAGCTTTCTTT.

V gene TRBV6-5 combines with J gene TRBJ2-3; 14 nucleotides match TRBD2. From germline, CDR1 is MNHEY and CDR2 SVGAGI. This CDR3 has 17 amino acids. Trimming took 6 bases from V and 2 from J; bases not matched to a gene: 7. CDR3 sequence (DNA): TGTGCCAGCAGGGGACTAGCGGGGGATCGGGTCACAGATACGCAGTATTTT. Its translation is CASRGLAGDRVTDTQYF.

This clonotype showed up many times. This chain links TRBV12-3 or TRBV12-4 with TRBJ1-1, with 7 bases lining up with TRBD1. CDR3 size: 17 residues. The junction had 25 bases not matched to a gene; V was cut back by 8 bases and J by 10 bases. The CDR3 bases are TGTGCCAGCCGAACCTACGACATTACAGGGGCAAAATATGGAGCTTTCTTT. Protein: CASRTYDITGAKYGAFF.

The sample holds many counts of this clonotype. V gene TRBV5-1 combines with J gene TRBJ2-1; 9 nucleotides align to TRBD2. Germline assignment: CDR1 SGHRS and CDR2 YFSETQ. J was trimmed by 5 bases and V by 1 base; bases with no gene match: 7. This CDR3 has 16 residues. The CDR3 coding sequence is TGCGCCAGCAGCTTGATTGGAGCGGGGGGACACAATGAGCAGTTCTTC. Translated: CASSLIGAGGHNEQFF.

This clonotype was counted only a few times. This chain uses TRBV7-2 with TRBJ2-3; D not certain. With 3 bases removed from V and 9 bases from J, the gap between germline ends came to 16 bases. Germline-derived CDR1 and CDR2 are SGHTA and FQGNSA. CDR3 length equals 14 residues. The CDR3 bases are TGTGCCAGCAGCTTCCTGACTGCCGAGCAGACGCAGTATTTT. This encodes CASSFLTAEQTQYF.

This clonotype was seen a handful of times. This rearrangement joins TRBV5-1 to TRBJ1-6, with 8 bases aligning to TRBD1. The V and J ends lost 4 bases and 7 bases, in that order; junction bases with no gene match: 7. The length of the CDR3 is 15 residues. Germline V gene sequence: CDR1 SGHRS, CDR2 YFSETQ. The CDR3 nucleotides are TGCGCCAGCAGCCGAGACAGGGGATGGAATTCACCCCTCCACTTT. This translates into CASSRDRGWNSPLHF.

This clonotype was observed many times. The junction departs from the called germline gene at one end, perhaps through a read error. The V gene is TRBV6-2 or TRBV6-3, the J gene TRBJ2-1; 8 bases match TRBD2. Germline-derived CDR1 and CDR2 are MNHEY and SVGEGT. This CDR3 spans 17 amino acids. CDR3 DNA: TGTGCCAGCAGTAACTCCGGGACTAGTCGCTCCTACAATGAGCAGTTCTTC. It encodes CASSNSGTSRSYNEQFF.

In this sample, this clonotype turned up a few times. The chain combines TRBV19 with TRBJ1-2, with D perhaps matching TRBD1 (6 bases). The CDR3 is 13 amino acids. Germline lookup yields CDR1 LNHDA and CDR2 SQIVND (reference sequence). Trimming shortened V by 9 bases and J by 6 bases, and 17 bases separated the two germline ends. The CDR3 here is CASYRVPGDGYTF. The DNA for the CDR3 is TGTGCCAGCTACAGGGTCCCGGGGGATGGCTACACCTTC.

The chain links TRBV5-5 to TRBJ2-7, with 8 bases matching TRBD1. The CDR3 is made up of 14 amino acids. Germline V gene lookup returns CDR1 SGHKS and CDR2 YYEKEE (reference sequence). Trimming took 4 bases from V and 4 from J; bases not matched to a gene: 7. CDR3 protein: CASSRWTGFYEQYF. The DNA for the CDR3 is TGTGCCAGCAGCCGATGGACAGGGTTTTACGAGCAGTACTTC.

This clonotype was observed at least ten times. The chain combines TRBV20-1 with TRBJ2-1; D remains unclear. The CDR3 is 15 residues long. Per the germline V gene, CDR1 is DFQATT and CDR2 is SNEGSKA (reference sequence). Between the trimmed V and J ends, which lost 6 bases and 0 bases, there was a span of 15 bases. Here the CDR3 DNA reads TGCAGTGCCGGAAACCAAATGAGCTCCTACAATGAGCAGTTCTTC. Translating gives CSAGNQMSSYNEQFF.

J is TRBJ2-2 and V is TRBV3-1; D gene unclear. Looked up from germline, CDR1 is LGHDT and CDR2 is YNNKEL (reference sequence). V was cut by 4 bases and J by 3 bases, with 9 bases left in between. The CDR3 has 14 amino acids. The CDR3, as DNA: TGTGCCAGCAGCCTTCTCCGTTACACCGGGGAGCTGTTTTTT. This encodes CASSLLRYTGELFF.

V is TRBV12-3 or TRBV12-4 and J is TRBJ2-3; a weak D match, TRBD1 (5 bases). CDR3 size: 15 residues. V shed 2 bases and J shed 1 base, with 10 bases lying between them. CDR3 sequence (DNA): TGTGCCAGCAGTTTAAAGGGGCTTGGCACAGATACGCAGTATTTT. Its protein is CASSLKGLGTDTQYF.

The chain combines TRBV12-3 or TRBV12-4 with TRBJ2-7, with 7 bases lining up with TRBD2. The CDR3 has 15 amino acids. The V gene end was trimmed by 3 bases and the J gene end by 3 bases; junction bases not matched to a gene: 8. The CDR3 DNA sequence: TGTGCCAGCAGTTTCGGGCTAGCGGAGAACTACGAGCAGTACTTC. Translating gives CASSFGLAENYEQYF.

In this sample, this clonotype turned up a few times. V usage is TRBV29-1 and J usage is TRBJ2-1, with D possibly matching TRBD2 (7 bases). From germline, CDR1 is SQVTM and CDR2 ANQGSEA. The CDR3 runs 16 residues. Trimming removed 3 bases from V and 3 bases from J, with 18 bases in between. The CDR3 loop reads CSVEAGASGSYNEQFF. The CDR3 coding sequence is TGCAGCGTTGAGGCGGGGGCCTCGGGGAGCTACAATGAGCAGTTCTTC.

The table lists this clonotype with a few counts. The chain carries TRBV4-2 and TRBJ2-7, with 7 bases that match TRBD1. Per the germline V gene, CDR1 is LGHNA and CDR2 is YNFKEQ. This CDR3 comprises 15 residues. The ends lost 3 bases at V and 1 base at J; junction bases unmatched: 6. CDR3 region: CASSHETGPSYEQYF. The CDR3 bases are TGTGCCAGCAGCCATGAGACAGGGCCGTCCTACGAGCAGTACTTC.

This chain uses TRBV14 with TRBJ2-7; 7 nucleotides agree with TRBD1. The CDR3 contains 14 residues. J gave up 4 bases and V 4 bases, and 7 bases lay outside the gene matches. In germline, CDR1 is SGHDN, CDR2 FVKESK. The CDR3 spells CASSPGDSSYEQYV. DNA for the CDR3: TGTGCCAGCAGCCCCGGGGACAGCTCTTACGAGCAGTACGTC.

This chain connects TRBV7-2 to TRBJ2-1, with TRBD2 matching over 15 bases. This CDR3 contains 13 residues. V lost 5 bases and J lost 15; bases outside the gene matches: 5. The V gene's germline CDR1 is SGHTA and CDR2 FQGNSA. CDR3 sequence reads: CASSPGLAGGWFF. In DNA form, the CDR3 reads TGTGCCAGCAGCCCGGGACTAGCGGGGGGATGGTTCTTC.

This clonotype was picked up one time. The chain couples TRBV6-4 to TRBJ2-1; TRBD2 aligns across 10 bases. The CDR3 has 15 residues. Germline V gene data show CDR1 as MRHNA and CDR2 as SNTAGT. V was pared by 2 bases and J by 7 bases, with 5 bases of the junction left unmatched. The DNA of the CDR3 is TGTGCCAGCAGTGACCAGCGGGGGGGCCTGAATGAGCAGTTCTTC. Translating it yields CASSDQRGGLNEQFF.

In DNA form, the CDR3 reads TGTGCCAGCAGGGACGGTGCACAAGAGACCCAGTACTTC. Translation: CASRDGAQETQYF. V usage is TRBV14 and J usage is TRBJ2-5, with D unclear. The germline gives CDR1 SGHDN, CDR2 FVKESK. Trimming shortened V by 6 bases and J by 2 bases, and 10 bases separated the two germline ends. This CDR3 comprises 13 residues.

This clonotype was seen a few times. The CDR3 reads CASSQGREPLHF. In DNA form, the CDR3 reads TGTGCCAGCAGTCAAGGAAGGGAACCCCTCCACTTT. The V gene is TRBV27, the J gene TRBJ1-6; D call uncertain. V lost 5 bases and J 12 bases, leaving 11 bases between the germline ends. The CDR3 sequence is 12 residues long. The germline V gene has CDR1 MNHEY and CDR2 SMNVEV (reference sequence).

This clonotype was recorded a few times. The V and J genes are TRBV7-6 and TRBJ2-1; D might be TRBD2 (5 bases). The CDR3 is 16 residues long. Germline loops: CDR1 SGHVS, CDR2 FNYEAQ. V lost 7 bases and J lost 0, with 16 bases in between. The CDR3 reads CASTERTSLSYNEQFF. The CDR3 bases are TGTGCCAGCACCGAAAGGACTTCCCTCTCCTACAATGAGCAGTTCTTC.

V is TRBV11-2 and J is TRBJ1-6; the match to TRBD1 covers 7 bases. The CDR3 length is 16 residues. The junction had 8 bases not matched to a gene; V was cut back by 3 bases and J by 6 bases. Germline V gene sequence: CDR1 SGHAT, CDR2 FQNNGV. The DNA for the CDR3 is TGTGCCAGCAGCTTGGGCCGACAGGGTCTTAATTCACCCCTCCACTTT. Amino acids: CASSLGRQGLNSPLHF.

The rearrangement joins TRBV7-2 to TRBJ2-5; D may be TRBD1 (5 bases). Germline CDR1 reads SGHTA; CDR2 reads FQGNSA. The CDR3 is 14 residues long. Trimming pared 5 bases from V and 2 bases from J, leaving 12 bases between. This CDR3 reads CASSPDIPQETQYF. As DNA, the CDR3 is TGTGCCAGCAGCCCGGACATACCACAAGAGACCCAGTACTTC.

The chain couples TRBV6-5 to TRBJ1-1; D call uncertain. The germline V and J ends were trimmed by 0 bases and 1 base, with 12 bases remaining between them. The CDR3 has 16 residues. From germline, CDR1 is MNHEY and CDR2 SVGAGI. In DNA form, the CDR3 reads TGTGCCAGCAGTTACTCGATTCATCCAGCGAACACTGAAGCTTTCTTT. Translating it yields CASSYSIHPANTEAFF.

This clonotype turned up a few times. The genes are TRBV7-2 and TRBJ1-2; a possible D gene is TRBD1 (6 bases). Trimming pared 5 bases from V and 8 bases from J, leaving 18 bases between. This CDR3 contains 14 residues. From germline, CDR1 is SGHTA and CDR2 FQGNSA. The CDR3 region is CASSPRGAASGYTF. DNA for the CDR3: TGTGCCAGCAGCCCGAGGGGGGCGGCCTCCGGCTACACCTTC.

This chain links TRBV7-7 with TRBJ2-2, with 11 bases matching TRBD2. The CDR3 is 16 amino acids. Germline V gives CDR1 SSHAT, CDR2 FNYEAQ (reference sequence). The CDR3: CATRLAGLVNTGELFF. DNA for the CDR3: TGTGCTACCCGACTAGCGGGGCTAGTAAACACCGGGGAGCTGTTTTTT.

This clonotype was found a few times. Written as DNA, the CDR3 is TGTGCCAGCAGCCATACTGAGACCGGGGAGCTGTTTTTT. Its translation: CASSHTETGELFF. The chain couples TRBV3-1 to TRBJ2-2; D not resolved. Trimming cost V 3 bases and J 5 bases, with 7 bases left between them. The CDR3 runs to 13 residues. Germline CDR1 and CDR2: LGHDT and YNNKEL (reference sequence).